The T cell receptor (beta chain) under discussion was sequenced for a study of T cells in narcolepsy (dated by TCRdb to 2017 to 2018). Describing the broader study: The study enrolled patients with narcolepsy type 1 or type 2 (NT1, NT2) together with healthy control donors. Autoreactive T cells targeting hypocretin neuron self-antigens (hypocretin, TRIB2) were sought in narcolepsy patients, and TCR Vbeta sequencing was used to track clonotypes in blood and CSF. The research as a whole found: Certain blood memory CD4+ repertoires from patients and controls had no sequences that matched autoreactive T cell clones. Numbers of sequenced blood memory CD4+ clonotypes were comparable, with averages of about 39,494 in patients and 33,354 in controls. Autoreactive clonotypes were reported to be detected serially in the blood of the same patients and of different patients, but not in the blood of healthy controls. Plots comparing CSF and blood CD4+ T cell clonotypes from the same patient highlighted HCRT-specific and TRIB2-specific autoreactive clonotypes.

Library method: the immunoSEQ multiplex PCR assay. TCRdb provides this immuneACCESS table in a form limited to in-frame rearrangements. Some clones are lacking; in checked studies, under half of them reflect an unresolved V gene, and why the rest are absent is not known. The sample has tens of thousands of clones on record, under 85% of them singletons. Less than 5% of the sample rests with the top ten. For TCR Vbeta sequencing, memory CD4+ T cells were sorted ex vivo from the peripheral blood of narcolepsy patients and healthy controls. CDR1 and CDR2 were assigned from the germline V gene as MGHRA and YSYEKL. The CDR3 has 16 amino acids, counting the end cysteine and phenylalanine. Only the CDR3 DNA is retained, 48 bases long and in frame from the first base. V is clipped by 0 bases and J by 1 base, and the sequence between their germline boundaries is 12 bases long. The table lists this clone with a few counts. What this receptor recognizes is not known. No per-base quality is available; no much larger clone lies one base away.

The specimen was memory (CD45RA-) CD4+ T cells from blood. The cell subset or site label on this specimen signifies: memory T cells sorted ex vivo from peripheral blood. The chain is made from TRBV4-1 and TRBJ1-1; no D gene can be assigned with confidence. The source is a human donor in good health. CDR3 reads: CASSQDSRASNTEAFF. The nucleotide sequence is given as TGCGCCAGCAGCCAAGATTCACGGGCCTCGAACACTGAAGCTTTCTTT.